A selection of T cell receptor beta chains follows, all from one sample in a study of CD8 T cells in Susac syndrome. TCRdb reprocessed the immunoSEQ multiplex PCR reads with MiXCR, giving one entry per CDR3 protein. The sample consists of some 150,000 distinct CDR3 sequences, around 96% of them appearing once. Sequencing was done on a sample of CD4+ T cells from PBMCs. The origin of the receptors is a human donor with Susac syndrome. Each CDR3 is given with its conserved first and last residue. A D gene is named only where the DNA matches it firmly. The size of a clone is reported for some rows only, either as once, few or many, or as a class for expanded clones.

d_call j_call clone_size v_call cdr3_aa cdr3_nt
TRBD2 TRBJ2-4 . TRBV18 CASSPPGGGAMDIQYF TGTGCCAGCTCACCACCAGGCGGGGGGGCGATGGACATTCAGTACTTC
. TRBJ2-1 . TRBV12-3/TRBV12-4 CASRRTRDSNEQFF TGTGCCAGCAGACGCACACGGGACTCCAATGAGCAGTTCTTC
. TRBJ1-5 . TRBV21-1 CASSKAPASGNQPQHF TGTGCCAGCAGCAAAGCCCCGGCAAGTGGCAATCAGCCCCAGCATTTT
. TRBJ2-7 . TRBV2 CAVSGESEQYF TGTGCCGTTTCAGGTGAATCCGAGCAGTACTTC
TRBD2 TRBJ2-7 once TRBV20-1 CSARGRSGGAHEQYF TGCAGTGCTAGAGGACGCAGCGGGGGGGCCCACGAGCAGTACTTC
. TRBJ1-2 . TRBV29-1 CSGSRGNYGYTF TGCAGCGGGTCTCGGGGAAACTATGGCTACACCTTC
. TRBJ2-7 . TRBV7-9 CASSSTMVGISYEQYF TGTGCCAGCAGCTCCACTATGGTAGGGATCTCCTACGAGCAGTACTTC
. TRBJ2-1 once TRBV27 CASSFGRFTNEQFF TGTGCCAGCAGTTTCGGCCGCTTTACCAATGAGCAGTTCTTC
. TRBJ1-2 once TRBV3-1 CAERSTNYGYTF TGTGCCGAGAGGTCGACTAACTATGGCTACACCTTC
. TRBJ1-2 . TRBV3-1 CASSQAGLGGYTF TGTGCCAGCAGCCAAGCGGGGTTAGGGGGCTACACCTTC
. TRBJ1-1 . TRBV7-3 CASSLLGAGTEAFF TGTGCCAGCAGCTTGTTAGGGGCTGGGACTGAAGCTTTCTTT
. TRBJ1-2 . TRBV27 CASSPHDGFNYGYTF TGTGCCAGCAGTCCCCACGACGGCTTTAACTATGGCTACACCTTC
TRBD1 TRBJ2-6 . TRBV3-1 CASSSTGFGANVLTF TGTGCCAGCAGCTCGACAGGGTTTGGGGCCAACGTCCTGACTTTC
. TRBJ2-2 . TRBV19 CASSIRSRTGELFF TGTGCCAGTAGTATTCGTAGCAGGACCGGGGAGCTGTTTTTT
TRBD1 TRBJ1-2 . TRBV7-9 CASSHRGLGYTF TGTGCCAGCAGTCACAGGGGGCTGGGCTACACCTTC
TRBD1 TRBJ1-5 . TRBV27 CASSPGTGGGQPQHF TGTGCCAGCAGTCCGGGGACAGGGGGTGGCCAGCCCCAGCATTTT
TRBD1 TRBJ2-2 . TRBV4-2 CASSQDVRGRTNGELFF TGTGCCAGCAGCCAAGATGTAAGGGGGCGAACAAACGGGGAGCTGTTTTTT
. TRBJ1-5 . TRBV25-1 CASSGGNNQPQHF TGTGCCAGCAGTGGGGGAAACAATCAGCCCCAGCATTTT
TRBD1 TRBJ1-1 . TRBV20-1 CSARRQGTEAFF TGCAGTGCTAGAAGACAGGGAACTGAAGCTTTCTTT
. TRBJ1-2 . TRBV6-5 CATAKTGENYGYTF TGTGCCACCGCCAAGACAGGCGAAAACTATGGCTACACCTTC
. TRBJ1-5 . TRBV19 CASSMSRSNQPQHF TGTGCCAGTAGTATGAGTCGCAGCAATCAGCCCCAGCATTTT
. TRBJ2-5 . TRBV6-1 CASKRGEETQYF TGTGCCAGCAAAAGGGGGGAGGAGACCCAGTACTTC
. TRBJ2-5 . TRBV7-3 CASSLERAGAQYF TGTGCCAGCAGCTTAGAGAGGGCCGGAGCCCAGTACTTC
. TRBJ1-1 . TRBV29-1 CSTSMGGLNTEAFF TGCAGCACGTCGATGGGGGGCCTGAACACTGAAGCTTTCTTT
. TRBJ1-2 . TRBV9 CASSPRESYGYTF TGTGCCAGCAGCCCCCGGGAGAGCTATGGCTACACCTTC
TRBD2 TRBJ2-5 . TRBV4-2 CASSQVSASGGQETQYF TGTGCCAGCAGCCAAGTGTCGGCTAGCGGGGGCCAAGAGACCCAGTACTTC
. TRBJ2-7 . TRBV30 CAFPSGGTYEQYF TGTGCCTTCCCCTCGGGGGGCACCTACGAGCAGTACTTC
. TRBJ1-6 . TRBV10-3 CAISAGLPHSPLHF TGTGCCATCAGTGCAGGGTTGCCCCATTCACCCCTCCACTTT
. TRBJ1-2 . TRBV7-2 CASSDPGLSYGYTF TGTGCCAGCAGTGACCCGGGCCTCAGCTATGGCTACACCTTC
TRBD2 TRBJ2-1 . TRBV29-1 CSGSSGGYGNEQFF TGCAGCGGATCTAGCGGGGGGTACGGCAATGAGCAGTTCTTC
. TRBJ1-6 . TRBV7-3 CASSVDSYNSPLHF TGTGCCAGCAGCGTCGACAGTTATAATTCACCCCTCCACTTT
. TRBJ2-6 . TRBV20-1 CSASDRISGANVLTF TGCAGTGCCTCGGACAGAATCTCTGGGGCCAACGTCCTGACTTTC
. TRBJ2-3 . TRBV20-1 CSARRSTDTQYF TGCAGTGCTAGACGGAGCACAGATACGCAGTATTTT
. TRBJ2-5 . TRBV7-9 CASSPGISTLYF TGTGCCAGCAGCCCCGGGATCTCTACCCTTTACTTC
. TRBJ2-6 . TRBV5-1 CASGPVLSGANVLTF TGCGCCAGCGGGCCGGTCCTCTCTGGGGCCAACGTCCTGACTTTC
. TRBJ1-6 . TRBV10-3 CAISSGPTGGSPLHF TGTGCCATCAGTAGCGGACCAACCGGGGGTTCACCCCTCCACTTT
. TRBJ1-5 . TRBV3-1 CASSQRRSNQPQHF TGTGCCAGCAGCCAACGAAGGAGCAATCAGCCCCAGCATTTT
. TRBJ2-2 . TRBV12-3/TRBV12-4 CASSLGVGGELFF TGTGCCAGCAGTTTAGGGGTTGGCGGGGAGCTGTTTTTT
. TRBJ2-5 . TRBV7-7 CASSPDGLAETQYF TGTGCCAGCAGCCCGGACGGATTGGCAGAGACCCAGTACTTC
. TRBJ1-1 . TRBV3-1 CASSQVQKNTEAFF TGTGCCAGCAGCCAAGTCCAAAAAAACACTGAAGCTTTCTTT
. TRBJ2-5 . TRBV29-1 CSVEDRGTYEVMETQYF TGCAGCGTTGAAGATCGAGGAACATACGAAGTCATGGAGACCCAGTACTTC
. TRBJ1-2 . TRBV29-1 CSVGIPGINGYTF TGCAGCGTTGGTATCCCCGGGATTAACGGCTACACCTTC
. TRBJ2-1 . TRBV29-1 CSVDYNEQFF TGCAGCGTAGACTACAATGAGCAGTTCTTC
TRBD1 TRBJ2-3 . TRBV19 CASSTDRVKQYF TGTGCCAGTAGCACCGACAGGGTTAAGCAGTATTTT
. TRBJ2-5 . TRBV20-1 CSARSPPQETQYF TGCAGTGCTAGATCGCCTCCACAAGAGACCCAGTACTTC
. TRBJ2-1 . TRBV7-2 CASTVALPRQFF TGTGCCAGCACCGTTGCACTGCCGAGGCAGTTCTTC
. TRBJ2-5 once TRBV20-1 CSASYRARSIPLRETQYF TGCAGTGCTAGTTACCGAGCTCGGTCCATACCCCTACGGGAGACCCAGTACTTC
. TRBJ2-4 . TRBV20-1 CSTRTVAKNIQYF TGCAGTACCAGAACGGTAGCCAAAAACATTCAGTACTTC
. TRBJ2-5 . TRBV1 CTSSHRGETQYF TGCACCAGCAGCCACAGGGGAGAGACCCAGTACTTC
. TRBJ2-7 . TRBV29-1 CSVRFGPYEQYF TGCAGCGTTAGGTTCGGGCCCTACGAGCAGTACTTC
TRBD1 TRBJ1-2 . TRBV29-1 CSANTGGAGGYTF TGCAGCGCTAATACAGGGGGCGCGGGTGGCTACACCTTC